This TCR beta chain derives from a study of T cell responses to AZD1222 COVID-19 vaccine. Across the whole study: Doses given second, at about 4 or about 12 weeks, were pooled. The study, taken as a whole, reports: Clonal diversity may have been underestimated, and the donors were mostly white British, with more females than males. Variant regions that are unmutated are reportedly the target of nearly half of spike-specific TCRs.

Sequencing used immunoSEQ multiplex PCR; TCRdb keeps in-frame clones, though not all of them. The sample records around 140,000 clones, nearly 95% being singletons. In regard to this clone: Its specificity is unknown.

From germline, CDR1 is SGHTA and CDR2 FQGNSA. The CDR3 is 14 amino acids. Trimming took off 3 bases at V and 1 base at J, with 10 bases between the two ends. The rearrangement links TRBV7-2 to TRBJ2-7, with D unresolved. This clonotype was obtained from an adult in good health. Specimen: peripheral blood, collected on day 0 of AZD1222 vaccination. The CDR3 coding sequence is TGTGCCAGCAGCTTCGGAGTATCTTCCTACGAGCAGTACTTC. Amino acids: CASSFGVSSYEQYF.